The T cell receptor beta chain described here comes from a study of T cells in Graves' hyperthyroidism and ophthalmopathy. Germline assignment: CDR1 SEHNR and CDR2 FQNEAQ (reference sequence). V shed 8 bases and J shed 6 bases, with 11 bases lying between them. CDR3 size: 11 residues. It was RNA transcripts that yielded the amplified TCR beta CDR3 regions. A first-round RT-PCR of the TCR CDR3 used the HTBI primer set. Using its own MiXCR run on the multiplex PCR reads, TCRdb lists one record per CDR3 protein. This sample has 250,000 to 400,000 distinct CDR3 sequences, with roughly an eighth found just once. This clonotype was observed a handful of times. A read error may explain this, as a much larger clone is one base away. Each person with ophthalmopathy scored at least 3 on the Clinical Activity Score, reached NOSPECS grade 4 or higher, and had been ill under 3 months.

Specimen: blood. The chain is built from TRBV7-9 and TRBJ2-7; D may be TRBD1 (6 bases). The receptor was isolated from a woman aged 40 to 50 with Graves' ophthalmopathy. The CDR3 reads CASVRGGEQYF. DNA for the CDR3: TGTGCCAGCGTTAGAGGGGGCGAGCAGTACTTC.